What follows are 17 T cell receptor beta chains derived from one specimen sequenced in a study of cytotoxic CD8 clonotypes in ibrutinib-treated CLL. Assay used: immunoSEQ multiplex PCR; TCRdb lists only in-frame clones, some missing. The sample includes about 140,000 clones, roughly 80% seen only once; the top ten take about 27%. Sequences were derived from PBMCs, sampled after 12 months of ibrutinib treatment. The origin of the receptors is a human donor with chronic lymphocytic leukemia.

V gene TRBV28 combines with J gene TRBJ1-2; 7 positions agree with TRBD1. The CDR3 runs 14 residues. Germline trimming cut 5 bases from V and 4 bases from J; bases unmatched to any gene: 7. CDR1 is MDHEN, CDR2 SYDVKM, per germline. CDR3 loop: CASSASGTAYGYTF. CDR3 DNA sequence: TGTGCCAGCAGTGCCTCCGGGACAGCCTATGGCTACACCTTC.

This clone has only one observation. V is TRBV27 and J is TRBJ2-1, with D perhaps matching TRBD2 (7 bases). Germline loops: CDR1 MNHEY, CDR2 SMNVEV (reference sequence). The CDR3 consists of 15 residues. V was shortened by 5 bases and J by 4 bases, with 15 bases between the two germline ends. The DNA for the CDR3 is TGTGCCAGCAGTGTAGGACAGCGGGGTTACAATGAGCAGTTCTTC. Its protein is CASSVGQRGYNEQFF.

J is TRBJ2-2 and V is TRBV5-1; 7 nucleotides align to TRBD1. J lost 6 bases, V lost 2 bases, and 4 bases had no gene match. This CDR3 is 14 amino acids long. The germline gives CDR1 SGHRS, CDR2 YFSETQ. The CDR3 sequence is CASSLTGEAGELFF. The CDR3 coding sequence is TGCGCCAGCAGCTTAACAGGGGAAGCCGGGGAGCTGTTTTTT.

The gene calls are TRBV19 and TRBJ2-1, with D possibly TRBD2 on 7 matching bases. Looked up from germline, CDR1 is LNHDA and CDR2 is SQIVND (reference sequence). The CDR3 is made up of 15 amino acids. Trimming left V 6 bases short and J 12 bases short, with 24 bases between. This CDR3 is CASSKTDGGRIGQFF. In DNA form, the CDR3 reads TGTGCCAGTAGCAAGACTGACGGGGGGCGGATTGGGCAGTTCTTC. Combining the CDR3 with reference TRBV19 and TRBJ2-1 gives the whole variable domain DGGITQSPKYLFRKEGQNVTLSCEQNLNHDAMYWYRQDPGQGLRLIYYSQIVNDFQKGDIAEGYSVSREKKESFPLTVTSAQKNPTAFYLCASSKTDGGRIGQFFGPGTRLTVL.

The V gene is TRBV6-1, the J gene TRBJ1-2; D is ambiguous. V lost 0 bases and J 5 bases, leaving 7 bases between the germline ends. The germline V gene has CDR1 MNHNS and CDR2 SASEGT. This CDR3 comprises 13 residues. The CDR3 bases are TGTGCCAGCAGTGAAGCGGGATCTTATGGCTACACCTTC. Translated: CASSEAGSYGYTF.

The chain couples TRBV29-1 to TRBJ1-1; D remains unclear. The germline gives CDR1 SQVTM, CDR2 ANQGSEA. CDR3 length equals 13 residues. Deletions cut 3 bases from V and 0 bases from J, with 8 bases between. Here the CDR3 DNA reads TGCAGCGTTGAGGTTCTCCTGAACACTGAAGCTTTCTTT. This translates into CSVEVLLNTEAFF.

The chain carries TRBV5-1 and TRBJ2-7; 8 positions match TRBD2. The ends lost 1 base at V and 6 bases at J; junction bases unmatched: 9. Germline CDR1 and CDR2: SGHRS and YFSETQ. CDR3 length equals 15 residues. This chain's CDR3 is CASSLTSGSLAEQYF. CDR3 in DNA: TGCGCCAGCAGCTTGACCAGCGGGAGTTTGGCCGAGCAGTACTTC.

CDR3 DNA sequence: TGCAGCGTTGAGTGGGGGTACCAAGAGACCCAGTACTTC. This codes for CSVEWGYQETQYF. The chain employs TRBV29-1 and TRBJ2-5; D could derive from TRBD1 or TRBD2 (5 bases each). Germline V gene data show CDR1 as SQVTM and CDR2 as ANQGSEA. The CDR3 contains 13 residues. The V gene lost 3 bases and the J gene lost 0 bases, with 8 bases spanning the gap.

In DNA, the CDR3 is TGTGCCAGCAGTTTTAGGCGGGGCTCCTACAATGAGCAGTTCTTC. Amino acid sequence: CASSFRRGSYNEQFF. This chain connects TRBV28 to TRBJ2-1, with D maybe TRBD2 (6 bases). Trimming pared 3 bases from V and 0 bases from J, leaving 9 bases between. The CDR3 runs to 15 residues. Germline CDR1 and CDR2: MDHEN and SYDVKM.

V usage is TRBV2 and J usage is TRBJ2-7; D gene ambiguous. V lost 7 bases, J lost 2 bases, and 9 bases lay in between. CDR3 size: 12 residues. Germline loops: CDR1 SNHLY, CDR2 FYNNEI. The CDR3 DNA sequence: TGTGCCAGCAACCTGAGTCCCTACGAGCAGTACTTC. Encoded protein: CASNLSPYEQYF.

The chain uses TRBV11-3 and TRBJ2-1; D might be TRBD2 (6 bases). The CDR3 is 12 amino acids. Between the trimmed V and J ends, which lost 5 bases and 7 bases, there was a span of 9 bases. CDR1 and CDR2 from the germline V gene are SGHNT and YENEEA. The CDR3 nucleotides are TGTGCCAGCAGCCGACGGGGGAATGAGCAGTTCTTC. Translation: CASSRRGNEQFF.

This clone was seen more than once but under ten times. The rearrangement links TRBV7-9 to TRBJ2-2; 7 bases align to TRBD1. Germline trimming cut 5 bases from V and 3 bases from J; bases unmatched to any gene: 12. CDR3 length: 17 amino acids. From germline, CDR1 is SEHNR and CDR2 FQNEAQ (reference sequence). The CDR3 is CASSGKRQGFDTGELFF. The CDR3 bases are TGTGCCAGCAGCGGTAAACGACAGGGTTTTGACACCGGGGAGCTGTTTTTT.

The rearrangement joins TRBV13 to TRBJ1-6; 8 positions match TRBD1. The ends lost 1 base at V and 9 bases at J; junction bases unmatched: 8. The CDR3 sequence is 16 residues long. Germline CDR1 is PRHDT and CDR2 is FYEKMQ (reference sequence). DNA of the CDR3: TGTGCCAGCAGCTTAGATTCAGGGGGCTTGGGTTCACCCCTCCACTTT. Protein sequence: CASSLDSGGLGSPLHF.

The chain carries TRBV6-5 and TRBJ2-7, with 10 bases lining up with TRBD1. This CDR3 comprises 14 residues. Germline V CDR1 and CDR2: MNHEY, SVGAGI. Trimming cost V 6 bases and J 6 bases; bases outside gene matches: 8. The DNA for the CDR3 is TGTGCCAGCAGCCGCGGACAGGGGGTCTCCGAGCAGTACTTC. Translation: CASSRGQGVSEQYF.

The CDR3 sequence: CASSEIRHSGNTIYF. The CDR3, as DNA: TGTGCCAGCAGTGAAATTCGACACTCTGGAAACACCATATATTTT. This chain connects TRBV6-1 to TRBJ1-3; D unresolved. Deletions cut 2 bases from V and 0 bases from J, with 8 bases between. The CDR3 is 15 amino acids. Germline V gene sequence: CDR1 MNHNS, CDR2 SASEGT.

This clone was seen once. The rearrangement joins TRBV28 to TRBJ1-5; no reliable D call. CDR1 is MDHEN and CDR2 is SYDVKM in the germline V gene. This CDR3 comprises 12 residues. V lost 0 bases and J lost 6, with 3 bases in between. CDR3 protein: CASSLWGQPQHF. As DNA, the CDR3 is TGTGCCAGCAGTTTATGGGGTCAGCCCCAGCATTTT.

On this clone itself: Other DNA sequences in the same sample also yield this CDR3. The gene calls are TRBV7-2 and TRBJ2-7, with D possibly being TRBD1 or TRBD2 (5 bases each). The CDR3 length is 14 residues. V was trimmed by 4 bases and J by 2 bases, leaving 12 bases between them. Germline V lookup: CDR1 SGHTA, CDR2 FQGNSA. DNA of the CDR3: TGTGCCAGCAGCTCCCGGGACCGTACCTACGAGCAGTACTTC. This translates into CASSSRDRTYEQYF.